This TCR beta chain was recovered during a study of T cells after yellow fever vaccination. Study-level background: Researchers used SMART-Seq v4 Ultra Low Input to prepare fractions that had low cell numbers. Overall study findings and caveats: Booster samples showed a return of most primary-vaccination clones (approximately 96% CD4, about 87% CD8). Although the secondary response was weaker, it peaked faster, at day 5 versus 15.

This clonotype was seen at least ten times. Its antigen is not identified. TCRdb reprocessed the 5' RACE reads via MiXCR and lists one record per CDR3 protein. The repertoire holds about 340,000 distinct CDR3 sequences, more than 8.5% seen once, with around 17% in the top ten. V shed 2 bases and J shed 9 bases, with 17 bases lying between them. The CDR3 runs to 15 residues. Germline V CDR1 and CDR2: DFQATT, SNEGSKA (reference sequence). The receptor comes from a man younger than 35 who received the YFV17D yellow fever vaccine. This chain connects TRBV20-1 to TRBJ1-6; TRBD1 might be the D (5 bases). Sample: PBMCs, taken on the day of the first yellow fever vaccination. CDR3 loop: CSARQDGVGVSPLHF. CDR3 bases: TGCAGTGCTAGACAGGACGGGGTGGGGGTTTCACCCCTCCACTTT.